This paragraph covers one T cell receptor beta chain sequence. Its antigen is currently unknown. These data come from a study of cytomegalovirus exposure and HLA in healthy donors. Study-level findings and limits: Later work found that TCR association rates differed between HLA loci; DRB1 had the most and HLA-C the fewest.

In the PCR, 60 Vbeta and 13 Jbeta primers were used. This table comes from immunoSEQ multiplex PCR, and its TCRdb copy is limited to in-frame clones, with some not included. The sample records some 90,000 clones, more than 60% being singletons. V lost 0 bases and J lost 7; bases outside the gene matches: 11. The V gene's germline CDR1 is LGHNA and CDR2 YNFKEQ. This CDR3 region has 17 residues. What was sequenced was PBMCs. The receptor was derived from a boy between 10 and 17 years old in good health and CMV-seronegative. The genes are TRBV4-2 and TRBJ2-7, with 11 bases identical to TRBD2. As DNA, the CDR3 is TGTGCCAGCAGCCAAGATCCCCTAGCGGGAGGTTCGGAGGAGCAGTACTTC. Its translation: CASSQDPLAGGSEEQYF.